The entry that follows covers one T cell receptor beta chain sequence. This entry is derived from a study of blood T cell repertoires in COVID-19. Turning to the study itself: The United States, Italy and Spain were the sources of the acute and convalescent COVID-19 samples. In each case, the material was cDNA or gDNA derived from T cells, B-cell-depleted T cells, or PBMCs.

Authors' methods: Reference gene primer amplification in the assay estimated nucleated cell counts. Sequencing was performed with immunoSEQ multiplex PCR; in TCRdb, only in-frame clones are kept and a portion is missing. V, J and clone size derive from that table, while D and trimming were established from the DNA sequence. The table includes around 68,000 clones, 65% to 90% detected once. V lost 6 bases, J lost 3 bases, and 15 bases lay in between. Germline-derived CDR1 and CDR2 are LGHDT and YNNKEL (reference sequence). The length of the CDR3 is 14 residues. Sequencing was performed on peripheral blood. The sequence was collected from an elderly man with acute or convalescent COVID-19. This chain links TRBV3-1 (or the pseudogene TRBV3-2) with TRBJ2-7; D might be TRBD1 (5 bases). The CDR3 bases are TGTGCCAGCAGTCTAAGGGGAATCTACTACGAGCAGTACTTC. It yields the protein CASSLRGIYYEQYF.